This entry lists 32 T cell receptor beta chains sequenced from one sample in a study of T cell repertoires in cytomegalovirus infection. The antigens of these receptors remain unknown. One entry per CDR3 protein results from TCRdb running MiXCR on the reads. This sample carries about 340,000 distinct CDR3 sequences, just under 30% of them seen once, and the ten largest clones take 20%. This specimen consisted of cultured PBMCs, obtained from culture after CMV antigen stimulation. Receptors were obtained from a human donor in good health (CMV status not recorded). Some clones in this sample may be carry-over from other donors' samples.

This clonotype was detected only a few times. The chain joins TRBV28 to TRBJ1-1; 9 bases fit TRBD1. Germline assignment: CDR1 MDHEN and CDR2 SYDVKM. The length of the CDR3 is 15 residues. The V segment lost 8 bases and the J segment 1 base; nucleotides outside the gene matches: 8. The CDR3 sequence is CASGEQGAGNTEAFF. The DNA for the CDR3 is TGTGCCAGCGGGGAACAGGGGGCGGGGAACACTGAAGCTTTCTTT.

A few counts support this clonotype. The chain combines TRBV12-5 with TRBJ1-2; TRBD1 aligns across 8 bases. The CDR3 length is 13 residues. The trim removed 6 bases at V and 7 bases at J, leaving 7 bases unmatched. The germline CDR1 and CDR2 sequences are LGHNT and FRNRAP. CDR3 in amino acids: CASGSGQGVGYTF. CDR3 coding DNA: TGTGCTAGTGGCTCTGGACAGGGAGTTGGCTACACCTTC.

This clonotype was seen just once. This chain uses TRBV19 with TRBJ1-5; D is ambiguous. The germline V and J ends were trimmed by 5 bases and 0 bases, with 11 bases remaining between them. Germline V gene lookup returns CDR1 LNHDA and CDR2 SQIVND (reference sequence). The CDR3 runs 15 residues. CDR3 DNA: TGTGCCAGTAGTGGATACACAAATAGCAATCAGCCCCAGCATTTT. This gives the protein CASSGYTNSNQPQHF.

The chain joins TRBV4-2 to TRBJ2-2, with 7 bases fitting TRBD1. Per germline, CDR1 LGHNA and CDR2 YNFKEQ. CDR3 length equals 14 residues. Trimming cost V 5 bases and J 4 bases; bases outside gene matches: 4. CDR3 in DNA: TGTGCCAGCAGCTCGGGACAGCCCACCGGGGAGCTGTTTTTT. It codes for CASSSGQPTGELFF.

The gene calls are TRBV12-5 and TRBJ2-5; D may be TRBD2 (7 bases). V was cut by 7 bases and J by 6 bases, with 21 bases left in between. The length of the CDR3 is 15 residues. Germline V gives CDR1 LGHNT, CDR2 FRNRAP. The CDR3 loop is CASAIRGAGRQTQYF. The CDR3 DNA is TGTGCTAGTGCCATCCGGGGGGCGGGTCGGCAGACCCAGTACTTC.

The table lists this clonotype with a few counts. The genes are TRBV6-1 and TRBJ2-7; D might be TRBD1 (5 bases). Trimming left V 5 bases short and J 4 bases short, with 12 bases between. The germline V gene encodes CDR1 MNHNS and CDR2 SASEGT. CDR3 length: 13 amino acids. The CDR3 DNA reads TGTGCCAGCAGTTACAGCAGGGAATACGAGCAGTACTTC. Translation: CASSYSREYEQYF.

CDR3 sequence: CASSRGPGSNSPLHF. CDR3 coding DNA: TGTGCCAGCAGCCGGGGGCCCGGGTCTAATTCACCCCTCCACTTT. This rearrangement joins TRBV3-1 to TRBJ1-6, with D perhaps matching TRBD1 (6 bases). Germline V gives CDR1 LGHDT, CDR2 YNNKEL (reference sequence). The CDR3 totals 15 residues. V was shortened by 4 bases and J by 6 bases, with 13 bases between the two germline ends. Full variable domain (outside the CDR3, taken from reference TRBV3-1 and TRBJ1-6): DTAVSQTPKYLVTQMGNDKSIKCEQNLGHDTMYWYKQDSKKFLKIMFSYNNKELIINETVPNRFSPKSPDKAHLNLHINSLELGDSAVYFCASSRGPGSNSPLHFGNGTRLTVT.

The genes are TRBV6-5 and TRBJ1-5; 7 positions match TRBD1. The CDR3 length is 16 residues. CDR1 is MNHEY, CDR2 SVGAGI, per germline. The trim removed 5 bases at V and 0 bases at J, leaving 7 bases unmatched. The CDR3 sequence is CASSAGTALSNQPQHF. The CDR3 bases are TGTGCCAGCAGTGCCGGGACAGCCCTTAGCAATCAGCCCCAGCATTTT.

The chain has TRBV7-6 and TRBJ2-3; D remains unclear. Trimming removed 7 bases at V and 2 bases at J, with 16 bases between. CDR3 length: 15 amino acids. The germline gives CDR1 SGHVS, CDR2 FNYEAQ. CDR3 DNA sequence: TGTGCCAGCATCCCCCTCCCTGGGCCCACAGATACGCAGTATTTT. Translated, it gives CASIPLPGPTDTQYF. The full variable domain, its missing parts supplied by reference TRBV7-6 and TRBJ2-3, is GAGVSQSPRYKVTKRGQDVALRCDPISGHVSLYWYRQALGQGPEFLTYFNYEAQQDKSGLPNDRFSAERPEGSISTLTIQRTEQRDSAMYRCASIPLPGPTDTQYFGPGTRLTVL.

V and J are TRBV3-1 and TRBJ2-2, with TRBD2 identical over 7 bases. V was clipped by 0 bases and J by 6 bases; unmatched bases: 4. Germline V gene sequence: CDR1 LGHDT, CDR2 YNNKEL (reference sequence). This CDR3 is built from 15 residues. The CDR3: CASSQERGLAGELFF. In nucleotides, the CDR3 is TGTGCCAGCAGCCAAGAGCGGGGGTTGGCCGGGGAGCTGTTTTTT.

The chain carries TRBV7-2 and TRBJ1-1; D is unclear. Germline assignment: CDR1 SGHTA and CDR2 FQGNSA. The CDR3 contains 16 residues. V was cut by 1 base and J by 0 bases, with 12 bases left in between. In DNA, the CDR3 is TGTGCCAGCAGCTTAGAATTTAGCAGGTTGAACACTGAAGCTTTCTTT. It yields the protein CASSLEFSRLNTEAFF.

This clonotype has a handful of counts. The chain joins TRBV7-9 to TRBJ1-6; D not certain. Trimming took off 5 bases at V and 4 bases at J, with 9 bases between the two ends. CDR1 is SEHNR, CDR2 FQNEAQ, per germline (reference sequence). This CDR3 spans 14 amino acids. CDR3 in DNA: TGTGCCAGCAGCCCAGCCAGATATAATTCACCCCTCCACTTT. This translates into CASSPARYNSPLHF. The full variable domain, in which reference TRBV7-9 and TRBJ1-6 provide the parts outside the CDR3, is DTGVSQNPRHKITKRGQNVTFRCDPISEHNRLYWYRQTLGQGPEFLTYFQNEAQLEKSRLLSDRFSAERPKGSFSTLEIQRTEQGDSAMYLCASSPARYNSPLHFGNGTRLTVT.

The chain joins TRBV2 to TRBJ1-5; possibly TRBD1 for D (5 bases). This CDR3 spans 14 amino acids. Germline V gene data show CDR1 as SNHLY and CDR2 as FYNNEI. Trimming took 4 bases from V and 6 from J, leaving 13 bases between them. CDR3 in DNA: TGTGCCAGCAGTGCCGGTTGGGGCAGTCAGCCCCAGCATTTT. This gives the protein CASSAGWGSQPQHF.

This clonotype was detected only a few times. The rearrangement joins TRBV19 to TRBJ1-5, with D perhaps matching TRBD1 (5 bases). The CDR3 runs to 15 residues. The V gene lost 7 bases and the J gene lost 4 bases, with 17 bases spanning the gap. From germline, CDR1 is LNHDA and CDR2 SQIVND (reference sequence). The CDR3: CASTPTGGVNQPQHF. DNA for the CDR3: TGTGCCAGTACCCCGACGGGGGGGGTAAATCAGCCCCAGCATTTT.

This clonotype has only a few counts. The rearrangement links TRBV6-2 or TRBV6-3 to TRBJ1-5, with no clear D. V lost 10 bases and J lost 1, with 14 bases in between. The CDR3 runs 14 residues. Germline CDR1 is MNHEY and CDR2 is SVGEGT. The CDR3 DNA reads as TGTGCCACCCAGAAAGGTGTGAGCAATCAGCCCCAGCATTTT. Translated, it gives CATQKGVSNQPQHF.

The chain recombines TRBV19 with TRBJ2-7, with 8 bases identical to TRBD1. Germline CDR1 LNHDA, CDR2 SQIVND (reference sequence). V was pared by 1 base and J by 6 bases, with 8 bases of the junction left unmatched. The CDR3 is made up of 15 amino acids. The CDR3 region has the DNA TGTGCCAGTAGTATAGGTGGACAGGGAGCGTTCGAGCAGTACTTC. Translation: CASSIGGQGAFEQYF.

This clonotype has more than one count but fewer than ten. V is TRBV5-1 and J is TRBJ1-4; D is unclear. The germline CDR1 and CDR2 sequences are SGHRS and YFSETQ. There are 12 residues in the CDR3. Trimming took 4 bases from V and 6 from J, leaving 7 bases between them. For the CDR3, the DNA is TGCGCCAGCAGCGGGTCGGATGAAAAACTGTTTTTT. It codes for CASSGSDEKLFF. The variable domain in full, with the rest retrieved from reference TRBV5-1 and TRBJ1-4, is KAGVTQTPRYLIKTRGQQVTLSCSPISGHRSVSWYQQTPGQGLQFLFEYFSETQRNKGNFPGRFSGRQFSNSRSEMNVSTLELGDSALYLCASSGSDEKLFFGSGTQLSVL.

CDR3 protein: CASTSGLVENEQFF. CDR3 DNA sequence: TGTGCCAGCACCTCGGGACTAGTTGAAAATGAGCAGTTCTTC. The gene calls are TRBV3-1 and TRBJ2-1; TRBD2 agrees at 8 bases. V shed 7 bases, J shed 7 bases, and the junction held 9 bases outside the gene matches. The CDR3 extends over 14 amino acids. Germline CDR1 is LGHDT and CDR2 is YNNKEL (reference sequence).

This chain joins TRBV7-6 and TRBJ1-2, with 7 bases aligning to TRBD1. CDR3 size: 14 residues. J gave up 3 bases and V 5 bases, and 6 bases lay outside the gene matches. CDR1 and CDR2 (germline): SGHVS, FNYEAQ. CDR3 DNA sequence: TGTGCCAGCAGCGGATCGACAGGGTACTATGGCTACACCTTC. It translates to CASSGSTGYYGYTF.

This clonotype occurred a few times. The V and J genes are TRBV4-2 and TRBJ1-2; TRBD1 is a possible D gene (6 bases). The CDR3 extends over 14 amino acids. Germline loops: CDR1 LGHNA, CDR2 YNFKEQ. The V gene lost 5 bases and the J gene lost 3 bases, with 13 bases spanning the gap. The DNA of the CDR3 is TGTGCCAGCAGCTCGCGGACAGACCACTATGGCTACACCTTC. It encodes CASSSRTDHYGYTF.

This chain joins TRBV27 and TRBJ2-6; 10 positions agree with TRBD1. With V trimmed by 7 bases and J by 0 bases, 6 bases remained unmatched. This CDR3 region has 17 residues. CDR1 and CDR2 (germline): MNHEY, SMNVEV (reference sequence). The CDR3 sequence: CASKPRTGGSGANVLTF. CDR3 sequence (DNA): TGTGCCAGCAAACCGCGGACAGGGGGCTCTGGGGCCAACGTCCTGACTTTC.

This clonotype was seen a few times. The chain carries TRBV12-3 or TRBV12-4 and TRBJ1-2; D gene uncertain. Trimming removed 5 bases at V and 8 bases at J, with 9 bases between. This CDR3 is 11 amino acids long. The CDR3 loop is CASSTLLGYTF. CDR3 coding DNA: TGTGCCAGCAGTACCTTACTAGGCTACACCTTC.

The chain recombines TRBV27 with TRBJ2-1, with 7 nucleotides matching TRBD1. CDR1 and CDR2 from the germline V gene are MNHEY and SMNVEV (reference sequence). CDR3 size: 13 residues. The V and J ends lost 9 bases and 4 bases, in that order; junction bases with no gene match: 6. CDR3 in amino acids: CASGQEAYNEQFF. The CDR3 nucleotides are TGTGCCAGTGGACAGGAGGCTTACAATGAGCAGTTCTTC.

The chain joins TRBV6-2 or TRBV6-3 to TRBJ1-2; TRBD1 matches 7 bases. Germline trimming cut 2 bases from V and 4 bases from J; bases unmatched to any gene: 1. This CDR3 is 13 amino acids long. Per the germline V gene, CDR1 is MNHEY and CDR2 is SVGEGT. CDR3 bases: TGTGCCAGCAGTTACGGACAGGCCTATGGCTACACCTTC. Protein sequence: CASSYGQAYGYTF.

This chain joins TRBV12-3 or TRBV12-4 and TRBJ1-5; no reliable D call. Trimming removed 3 bases from V and 0 bases from J, with 9 bases in between. This CDR3 has 15 amino acids. The CDR3 is CASSFRQYSNQPQHF. The CDR3 DNA reads as TGTGCCAGCAGTTTTCGGCAATATAGCAATCAGCCCCAGCATTTT.

The chain couples TRBV20-1 to TRBJ2-7; 7 bases are shared with TRBD2. There are 14 residues in the CDR3. The V and J ends lost 3 bases and 3 bases, in that order; junction bases with no gene match: 8. CDR1 and CDR2 (germline): DFQATT, SNEGSKA (reference sequence). CDR3: CSARVAGDLYEQYF. The CDR3 DNA follows: TGCAGTGCTAGGGTGGCGGGAGATCTCTACGAGCAGTACTTC.

This clonotype was picked up a small number of times. The rearrangement joins TRBV7-9 to TRBJ2-3; TRBD1 might be the D (6 bases). CDR1 SEHNR and CDR2 FQNEAQ come from the germline V gene (reference sequence). The V end lost 1 base, the J end lost 2 bases, and 13 bases lay between the germline ends. The CDR3 consists of 16 residues. The CDR3 loop is CASSLETGSHTDTQYF. CDR3 sequence (DNA): TGTGCCAGCAGCTTAGAGACAGGCTCCCACACAGATACGCAGTATTTT. The full variable domain, rest sourced from reference TRBV7-9 and TRBJ2-3, is DTGVSQNPRHKITKRGQNVTFRCDPISEHNRLYWYRQTLGQGPEFLTYFQNEAQLEKSRLLSDRFSAERPKGSFSTLEIQRTEQGDSAMYLCASSLETGSHTDTQYFGPGTRLTVL.

CDR3 loop: CASRYVRVDQTYGYTF. Here the CDR3 DNA reads TGTGCCAGTAGATACGTCAGGGTGGACCAGACCTATGGCTACACCTTC. J is TRBJ1-2 and V is TRBV28, with D tentatively TRBD1 (5 bases). CDR3 length: 16 residues. CDR1 and CDR2 from the germline V gene are MDHEN and SYDVKM. V lost 9 bases and J lost 4, with 24 bases in between.

This clonotype was observed a few times. The chain has TRBV15 and TRBJ2-1; no clear D. This CDR3 has 14 amino acids. From germline, CDR1 is LNHNV and CDR2 YYDKDF (reference sequence). V lost 0 bases, J lost 5 bases, and 8 bases lay in between. This CDR3 reads CATSRDLWDNEQFF. The DNA of the CDR3 is TGTGCCACCAGCAGAGACCTCTGGGACAATGAGCAGTTCTTC.

Many counts were recorded for this clonotype. V is TRBV10-2 and J is TRBJ1-5; TRBD1 is a possible D gene (5 bases). The CDR3 consists of 12 residues. Between the trimmed V and J ends, which lost 8 bases and 5 bases, there was a span of 10 bases. In germline, CDR1 is WSHSY, CDR2 SAAADI. In nucleotides, the CDR3 is TGCGCCAGCGGTGGGGGGGATCAGCCCCAGCATTTT. It is translated as CASGGGDQPQHF.

The sample holds a few counts of this clonotype. The gene calls are TRBV28 and TRBJ2-3, with TRBD2 matching 12 bases. The germline V gene has CDR1 MDHEN and CDR2 SYDVKM. The CDR3 runs 13 residues. V lost 6 bases, J lost 7 bases, and 2 bases stayed unmatched. The CDR3 nucleotides are TGTGCCAGCAGCGGACTAGCGGGGTATACGCAGTATTTT. It specifies CASSGLAGYTQYF.

This chain uses TRBV11-2 with TRBJ1-4; 7 nucleotides line up with TRBD1. Germline values: CDR1 SGHAT, CDR2 FQNNGV. V was clipped by 4 bases and J by 8 bases; unmatched bases: 4. The CDR3 covers 13 residues. CDR3 DNA sequence: TGTGCCAGCAGCTCCCAGGGGGGAGAAAAACTGTTTTTT. Protein: CASSSQGGEKLFF.